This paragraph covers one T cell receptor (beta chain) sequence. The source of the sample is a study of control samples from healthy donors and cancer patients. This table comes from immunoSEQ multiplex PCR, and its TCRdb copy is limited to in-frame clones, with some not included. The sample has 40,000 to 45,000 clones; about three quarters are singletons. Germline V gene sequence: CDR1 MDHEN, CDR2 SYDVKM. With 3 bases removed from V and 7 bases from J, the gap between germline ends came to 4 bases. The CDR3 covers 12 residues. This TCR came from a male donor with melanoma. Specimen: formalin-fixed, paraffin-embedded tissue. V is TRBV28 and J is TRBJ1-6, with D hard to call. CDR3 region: CASSFLNSPLHF. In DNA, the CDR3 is TGTGCCAGCAGTTTCTTAAATTCACCCCTCCACTTT.